A selection of T cell receptor beta chains follows, all from one sample in a study of identical twins. TCRdb recomputed calls from the 5' RACE reads with MiXCR, one row per CDR3 protein. This table holds hundreds of thousands of distinct CDR3 sequences, around 24% found once. This sample was shared with a second study, whose subject was T cells expressing NK-cell markers.

Material: CD4+ T cells sorted from blood. All receptors derive from a woman aged 18-29 years in good health. Both conserved end residues are part of each CDR3. A D gene is named only where the DNA matches it firmly. Clone size is stated in some rows and not others, as once, few, many or a class when expanded.

J gene	D gene	V gene	clone size	CDR3 protein	CDR3 DNA
TRBJ2-2	-	TRBV4-1	-	CASSQRPGGISDGELFF	TGCGCCAGCAGCCAGCGCCCTGGCGGGATATCGGACGGGGAGCTGTTTTTT
TRBJ1-6	-	TRBV5-1	few	CASSLDTSGTPLHF	TGCGCCAGCAGCTTGGACACGTCTGGGACACCCCTCCACTTT
TRBJ2-7	TRBD2	TRBV20-1	-	CSANLPTSFYEQYF	TGCAGTGCTAACCTGCCGACTAGCTTCTACGAGCAGTACTTC
TRBJ2-1	-	TRBV24-1	-	CATSASGNEQFF	TGTGCCACCAGTGCTTCAGGGAATGAGCAGTTCTTC
TRBJ2-7	-	TRBV20-1	-	CSARPSASSYEQYF	TGCAGTGCTAGGCCTAGCGCGAGCTCCTACGAGCAGTACTTC
TRBJ1-1	TRBD1	TRBV7-2	-	CASSQQGGNTEAFF	TGTGCCAGCAGCCAACAGGGGGGGAACACTGAAGCTTTCTTT
TRBJ2-7	TRBD1	TRBV20-1	-	CSAVPAGTGNNEQYF	TGCAGTGCAGTTCCGGCCGGGACAGGCAACAACGAGCAGTACTTC
TRBJ2-3	TRBD1	TRBV12-3/TRBV12-4	once	CASSSGTGVRGATDTQYF	TGTGCCAGCAGCTCCGGGACAGGGGTGAGAGGGGCCACAGATACGCAGTATTTT
TRBJ2-3	-	TRBV7-2	few	CASSLVEGRSADTQYF	TGTGCCAGCAGCTTAGTAGAGGGAAGGAGCGCAGATACGCAGTATTTT
TRBJ2-3	TRBD2	TRBV5-1	-	CASSLFSGAGTDTQYF	TGCGCCAGCAGCTTATTTAGCGGGGCGGGCACAGATACGCAGTATTTT
TRBJ2-2	-	TRBV6-2/TRBV6-3	few	CASSQGTLSTGELFF	TGTGCCAGCAGTCAGGGGACACTCTCCACCGGGGAGCTGTTTTTT
TRBJ1-1	-	TRBV20-1	-	CSALTENTEAFF	TGCAGTGCTTTGACAGAGAACACTGAAGCTTTCTTT
TRBJ2-3	-	TRBV20-1	few	CSATGLVLDTQYF	TGCAGTGCCACGGGACTCGTTCTGGATACGCAGTATTTT
TRBJ2-5	-	TRBV21-1	few	CASSTQGWKTQYF	TGTGCCAGCAGCACTCAGGGTTGGAAGACCCAGTACTTC
TRBJ2-2	TRBD1	TRBV7-9	few	CASSLSTGGGGSGELFF	TGTGCCAGCAGCTTATCCACAGGGGGTGGAGGATCCGGGGAGCTGTTTTTT
TRBJ2-3	-	TRBV20-1	-	CSARDLGATDTQYF	TGCAGTGCTAGGGACCTAGGGGCCACAGATACGCAGTATTTT
TRBJ2-3	TRBD1	TRBV5-1	-	CASSPTGSGDTQYF	TGCGCCAGCAGCCCGACAGGGTCGGGGGATACGCAGTATTTT
TRBJ2-4	-	TRBV30	once	CALTPDVKNIQYF	TGTGCCTTGACACCTGACGTCAAAAACATTCAGTACTTC
TRBJ2-2	-	TRBV7-3	-	CASSPGHANTGELFF	TGTGCCAGCAGCCCGGGACACGCGAACACCGGGGAGCTGTTTTTT
TRBJ2-7	TRBD2	TRBV7-2	-	CASSLRGGPEQYF	TGTGCCAGCAGCTTACGGGGGGGGCCGGAGCAGTACTTC
TRBJ2-3	TRBD2	TRBV9	-	CASSPRLAGVDTQYF	TGTGCCAGCAGCCCCCGACTAGCGGGGGTGGATACGCAGTATTTT
TRBJ2-4	TRBD2	TRBV7-9	few	CASSRRTSPDIQYF	TGTGCCAGCAGCCGCCGGACTAGCCCGGACATTCAGTACTTC
TRBJ1-1	-	TRBV12-3/TRBV12-4	-	CASTKRTGGTEAFF	TGTGCCAGCACTAAACGGACGGGGGGCACTGAAGCTTTCTTT
TRBJ1-2	-	TRBV3-1	-	CASSQGGIIYGYTF	TGTGCCAGCAGCCAGGGAGGTATAATCTATGGCTACACCTTC
TRBJ2-1	-	TRBV2	-	CASGLSGSSYNEQFF	TGTGCCAGCGGACTCTCAGGGAGCTCCTACAATGAGCAGTTCTTC
TRBJ2-7	TRBD2	TRBV29-1	few	CSPRTSGDEQYF	TGCAGCCCACGGACTAGCGGTGACGAGCAGTACTTC
TRBJ2-5	-	TRBV5-1	-	CASTAWGPGETQYF	TGCGCCAGCACGGCTTGGGGGCCGGGTGAGACCCAGTACTTC
TRBJ2-3	-	TRBV20-1	-	CSVPDRFGTQYF	TGCAGTGTCCCTGACCGATTCGGCACGCAGTATTTT
TRBJ2-1	TRBD2	TRBV20-1	-	CSARDPLFGRGWFF	TGCAGTGCTAGAGACCCCCTTTTCGGGAGGGGGTGGTTCTTC
TRBJ1-6	-	TRBV20-1	-	CSAKDGTSPSPLHF	TGCAGTGCAAAAGACGGGACTTCCCCATCACCCCTCCACTTT
TRBJ2-1	TRBD1	TRBV10-3	-	CAIRGQGGNEQFF	TGTGCCATCAGGGGACAGGGAGGCAATGAGCAGTTCTTC
TRBJ1-2	-	TRBV4-2	-	CASSQGYGGRNYGYTF	TGTGCCAGCAGCCAAGGTTATGGTGGTCGGAACTATGGCTACACCTTC
TRBJ2-3	TRBD2	TRBV20-1	-	CSAPGGRKDTQYF	TGCAGTGCCCCGGGCGGGAGGAAAGATACGCAGTATTTT
TRBJ1-2	-	TRBV3-1	few	CASSQEEGYTF	TGTGCCAGCAGCCAGGAAGAGGGCTACACCTTC
TRBJ2-7	-	TRBV2	once	CASRAGTSSYEQYF	TGTGCCAGCAGAGCCGGGACTTCGTCCTACGAGCAGTACTTC
TRBJ2-3	-	TRBV2	-	CASDRLSVGDTQYF	TGTGCCAGCGATCGACTGTCGGTCGGCGATACGCAGTATTTT
TRBJ2-1	TRBD2	TRBV5-1	-	CASSHNSGSSYNEQFF	TGCGCCAGCAGCCATAATAGCGGGAGCTCCTACAATGAGCAGTTCTTC
TRBJ1-6	-	TRBV11-2	-	CASSLEGARSPLHF	TGTGCCAGCAGCTTAGAGGGGGCACGGTCACCCCTCCACTTT
TRBJ2-7	TRBD1	TRBV5-1	-	CASSGDSGNEQYF	TGCGCCAGCAGCGGGGACAGCGGCAACGAGCAGTACTTC
TRBJ2-2	TRBD2	TRBV3-1	few	CASSQLGTSGGELFF	TGTGCCAGCAGCCAACTCGGGACTAGCGGCGGGGAGCTGTTTTTT
TRBJ2-2	-	TRBV5-1	many	CASSTGTGELFF	TGCGCCAGTTCAACGGGCACCGGGGAGCTGTTTTTT
TRBJ2-3	-	TRBV12-3/TRBV12-4	few	CASSPRSALYSDTQYF	TGTGCCAGCAGTCCCCGCTCGGCCCTTTACTCAGATACGCAGTATTTT
TRBJ2-5	-	TRBV2	-	CASKRNQETQYF	TGTGCCAGCAAGCGGAACCAAGAGACCCAGTACTTC
TRBJ2-7	-	TRBV9	-	CASSVGTRAEQYF	TGTGCCAGCAGCGTGGGAACTAGGGCCGAGCAGTACTTC
TRBJ2-3	TRBD1	TRBV6-5	-	CASSSKKTGGAADTQYF	TGTGCCAGCAGTTCAAAGAAGACAGGGGGCGCAGCAGATACGCAGTATTTT
TRBJ2-5	-	TRBV9	-	CASSVASHLQETQYF	TGTGCCAGCAGCGTAGCTAGTCACCTTCAAGAGACCCAGTACTTC
TRBJ2-1	TRBD2	TRBV3-1	few	CASSLSGGTRGNEQFF	TGTGCCAGCAGCCTAAGCGGGGGTACCAGAGGAAATGAGCAGTTCTTC
TRBJ2-5	TRBD1	TRBV29-1	-	CSFFDRGQETQYF	TGCAGCTTTTTCGACAGGGGGCAGGAGACCCAGTACTTC
TRBJ1-1	-	TRBV20-1	few	CSARWGGTEAFF	TGCAGTGCTAGATGGGGGGGGACTGAAGCTTTCTTT
TRBJ1-5	-	TRBV21-1	few	CASSITVDQPQHF	TGTGCCAGCAGCATCACAGTAGATCAGCCCCAGCATTTT
TRBJ1-2	-	TRBV20-1	-	CSALLKQGLNGYTF	TGCAGTGCTCTACTCAAACAGGGATTAAATGGCTACACCTTC
TRBJ1-1	-	TRBV5-1	-	CASSLGGTVTEAFF	TGCGCCAGCAGCTTGGGCGGGACGGTGACTGAAGCTTTCTTT
TRBJ2-3	-	TRBV2	-	CASSERVAADTQYF	TGTGCCAGCAGTGAAAGGGTAGCAGCAGATACGCAGTATTTT
TRBJ2-1	-	TRBV6-1	-	CASTPEIAPAYNEQFF	TGTGCCAGCACCCCAGAAATAGCGCCAGCCTACAATGAGCAGTTCTTC
TRBJ1-5	-	TRBV6-1	many	CASSEQARNQPQHF	TGTGCCAGCAGTGAACAGGCCCGCAATCAGCCCCAGCATTTT